This TCR beta chain came from a study of cytomegalovirus exposure and HLA in healthy donors. Across the whole study: Earlier sequencing of approximately 200 million T cells yielded roughly 120 million unique TCR beta sequences. Unique TCRs from HLA-typed donors, around 93 million of them, were held in an early data release.

Study conclusions and caveats: For most TCR sequences rarity was the rule, although some public TCRs occurred in many donors.

13 Jbeta primers and 60 Vbeta primers were used for the PCR. Assay used: immunoSEQ multiplex PCR; TCRdb lists only in-frame clones, some missing. This sample carries 110,000 to 150,000 clones, about 81% of them seen once, and the ten largest clones take about 6.4%. Germline CDR1 SGHRS, CDR2 YFSETQ. CDR3 size: 15 residues. Trimming removed 8 bases at V and 2 bases at J, with 16 bases between. To note about this clone: As yet, its antigen is unknown.

This chain connects TRBV5-1 to TRBJ2-2; a weak D match, TRBD2 (6 bases). This clonotype was sampled from a man aged 25 to 40 in good health and CMV-seronegative. Sequenced material: PBMCs. In DNA, the CDR3 is TGCGCCAGTGACCCGGGGGACCAAAACACCGGGGAGCTGTTTTTT. This encodes CASDPGDQNTGELFF.